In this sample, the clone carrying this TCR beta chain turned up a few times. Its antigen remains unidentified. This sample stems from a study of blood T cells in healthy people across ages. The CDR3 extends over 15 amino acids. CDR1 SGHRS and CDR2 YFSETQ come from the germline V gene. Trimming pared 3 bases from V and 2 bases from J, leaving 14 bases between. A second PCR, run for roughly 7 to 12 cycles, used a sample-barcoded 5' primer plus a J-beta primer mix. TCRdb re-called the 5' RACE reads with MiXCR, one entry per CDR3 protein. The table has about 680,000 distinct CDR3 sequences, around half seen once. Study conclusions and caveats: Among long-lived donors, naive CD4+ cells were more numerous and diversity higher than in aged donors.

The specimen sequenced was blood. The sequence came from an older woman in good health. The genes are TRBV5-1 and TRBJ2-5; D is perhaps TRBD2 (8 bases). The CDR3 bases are TGCGCCAGCAGCTCGGGGGGGACAGAGCAAGAGACCCAGTACTTC. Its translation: CASSSGGTEQETQYF.